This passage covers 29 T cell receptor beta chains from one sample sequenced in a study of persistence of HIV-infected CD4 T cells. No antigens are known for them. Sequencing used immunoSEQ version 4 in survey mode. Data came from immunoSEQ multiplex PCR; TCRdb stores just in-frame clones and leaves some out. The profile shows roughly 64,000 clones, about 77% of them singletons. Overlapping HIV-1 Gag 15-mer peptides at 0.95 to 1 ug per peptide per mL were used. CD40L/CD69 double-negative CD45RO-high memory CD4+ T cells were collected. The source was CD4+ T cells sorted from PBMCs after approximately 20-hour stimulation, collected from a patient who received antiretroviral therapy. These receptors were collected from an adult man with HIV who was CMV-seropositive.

The CDR3 nucleotides read TGTGCCAGCAGCGTAGACAGGGTAAGCGAGCAGTACTTC. Translating it yields CASSVDRVSEQYF. The chain uses TRBV9 and TRBJ2-7, with D possibly TRBD1 on 6 matching bases. Germline V gene lookup returns CDR1 SGDLS and CDR2 YYNGEE. CDR3 length: 13 amino acids. V was cut by 0 bases and J by 6 bases, with 10 bases left in between.

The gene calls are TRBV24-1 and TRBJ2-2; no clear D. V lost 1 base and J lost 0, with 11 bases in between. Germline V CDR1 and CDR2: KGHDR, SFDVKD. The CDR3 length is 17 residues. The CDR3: CATSDFGSVANTGELFF. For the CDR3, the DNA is TGTGCCACCAGTGATTTTGGCTCGGTCGCGAACACCGGGGAGCTGTTTTTT.

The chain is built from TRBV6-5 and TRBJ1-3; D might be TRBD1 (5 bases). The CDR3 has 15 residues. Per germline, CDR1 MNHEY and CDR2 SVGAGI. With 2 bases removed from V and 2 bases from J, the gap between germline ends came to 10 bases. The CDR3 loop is CASSYRGGAGNTIYF. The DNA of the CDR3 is TGTGCCAGCAGTTACCGGGGCGGCGCTGGAAACACCATATATTTT.

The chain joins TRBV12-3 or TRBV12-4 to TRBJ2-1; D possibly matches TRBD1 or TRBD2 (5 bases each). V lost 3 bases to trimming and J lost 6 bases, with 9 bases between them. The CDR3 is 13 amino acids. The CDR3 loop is CASSFGAFNEQFF. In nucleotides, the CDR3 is TGTGCCAGCAGTTTCGGGGCCTTCAATGAGCAGTTCTTC.

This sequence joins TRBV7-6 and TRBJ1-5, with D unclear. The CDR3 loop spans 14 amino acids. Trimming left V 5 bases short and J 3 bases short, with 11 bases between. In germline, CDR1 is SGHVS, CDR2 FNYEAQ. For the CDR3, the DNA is TGTGCCAGCAGCGCCCCAGGTTTCAATCAGCCCCAGCATTTT. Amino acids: CASSAPGFNQPQHF.

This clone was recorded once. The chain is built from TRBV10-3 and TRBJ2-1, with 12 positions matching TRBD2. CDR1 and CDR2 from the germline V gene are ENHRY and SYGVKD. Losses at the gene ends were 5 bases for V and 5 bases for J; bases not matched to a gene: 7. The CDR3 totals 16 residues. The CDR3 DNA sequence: TGTGCCATCAGTCCGACTAGCGGGGGTGGTCACAATGAGCAGTTCTTC. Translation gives CAISPTSGGGHNEQFF.

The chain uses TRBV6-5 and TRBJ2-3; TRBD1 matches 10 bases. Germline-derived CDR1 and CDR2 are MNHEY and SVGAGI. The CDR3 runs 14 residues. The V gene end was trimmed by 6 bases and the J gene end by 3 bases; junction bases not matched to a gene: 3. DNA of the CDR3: TGTGCCAGCAGGCTGGGACAGGGGACAGATACGCAGTATTTT. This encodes CASRLGQGTDTQYF.

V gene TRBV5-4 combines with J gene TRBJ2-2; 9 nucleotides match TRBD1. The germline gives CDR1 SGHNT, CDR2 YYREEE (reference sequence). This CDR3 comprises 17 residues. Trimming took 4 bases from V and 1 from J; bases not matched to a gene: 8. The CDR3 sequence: CASSPGQGLMNTGELFF. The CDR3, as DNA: TGTGCCAGCAGCCCGGGACAGGGTTTAATGAACACCGGGGAGCTGTTTTTT.

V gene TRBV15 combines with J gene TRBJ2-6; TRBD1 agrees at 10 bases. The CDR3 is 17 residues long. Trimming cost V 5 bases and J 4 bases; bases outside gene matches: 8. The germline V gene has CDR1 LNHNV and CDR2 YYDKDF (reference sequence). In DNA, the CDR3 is TGTGCCACCAGCCCCCGGACAGGGGGGCCAGGGGCCAACGTCCTGACTTTC. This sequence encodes CATSPRTGGPGANVLTF.

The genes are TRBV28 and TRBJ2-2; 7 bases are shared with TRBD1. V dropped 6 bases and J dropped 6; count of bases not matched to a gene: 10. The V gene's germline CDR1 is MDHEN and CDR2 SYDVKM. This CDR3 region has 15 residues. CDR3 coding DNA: TGTGCCAGCAGCCTCCCTACAGGGACAGCCGGGGAGCTGTTTTTT. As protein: CASSLPTGTAGELFF. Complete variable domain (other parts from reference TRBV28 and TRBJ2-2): DVKVTQSSRYLVKRTGEKVFLECVQDMDHENMFWYRQDPGLGLRLIYFSYDVKMKEKGDIPEGYSVSREKKERFSLILESASTNQTSMYLCASSLPTGTAGELFFGEGSRLTVL.

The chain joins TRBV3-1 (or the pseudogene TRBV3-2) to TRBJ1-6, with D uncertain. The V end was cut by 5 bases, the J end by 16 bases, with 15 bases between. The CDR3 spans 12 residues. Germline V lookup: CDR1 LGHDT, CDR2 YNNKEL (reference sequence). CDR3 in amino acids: CASSMNYGPLHF. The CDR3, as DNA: TGTGCCAGCAGCATGAACTACGGGCCTCTCCACTTT.

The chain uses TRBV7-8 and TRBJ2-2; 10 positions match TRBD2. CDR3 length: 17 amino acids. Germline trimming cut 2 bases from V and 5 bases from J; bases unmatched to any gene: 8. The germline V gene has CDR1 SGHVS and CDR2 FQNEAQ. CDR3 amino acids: CASSLRERGGGTGELFF. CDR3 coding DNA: TGTGCCAGCAGCTTAAGGGAGCGGGGGGGCGGAACCGGGGAGCTGTTTTTT. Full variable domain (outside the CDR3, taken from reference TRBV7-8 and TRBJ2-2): GAGVSQSPRYKVAKRGQDVALRCDPISGHVSLFWYQQALGQGPEFLTYFQNEAQLDKSGLPSDRFFAERPEGSVSTLKIQRTQQEDSAVYLCASSLRERGGGTGELFFGEGSRLTVL.

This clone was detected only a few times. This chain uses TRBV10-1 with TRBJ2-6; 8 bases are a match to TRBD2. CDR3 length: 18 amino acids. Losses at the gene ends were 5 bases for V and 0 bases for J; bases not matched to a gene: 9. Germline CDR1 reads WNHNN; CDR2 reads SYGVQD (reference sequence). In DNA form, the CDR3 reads TGCGCCAGCAGTCGCGGGGGGACTTTATCCTCTGGGGCCAACGTCCTGACTTTC. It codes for CASSRGGTLSSGANVLTF.

The CDR3 region has the DNA TGTGCCAGTAGTTCGGAGGGAGGGAGTCGGACACCCCTCCACTTT. Its translation is CASSSEGGSRTPLHF. The rearrangement links TRBV19 to TRBJ1-6, with no clear D. The CDR3 covers 15 residues. The V gene lost 5 bases and the J gene lost 11 bases, with 19 bases spanning the gap. Germline V gene sequence: CDR1 LNHDA, CDR2 SQIVND (reference sequence). Full variable domain (outside the CDR3, taken from reference TRBV19 and TRBJ1-6): DGGITQSPKYLFRKEGQNVTLSCEQNLNHDAMYWYRQDPGQGLRLIYYSQIVNDFQKGDIAEGYSVSREKKESFPLTVTSAQKNPTAFYLCASSSEGGSRTPLHFGNGTRLTVT.

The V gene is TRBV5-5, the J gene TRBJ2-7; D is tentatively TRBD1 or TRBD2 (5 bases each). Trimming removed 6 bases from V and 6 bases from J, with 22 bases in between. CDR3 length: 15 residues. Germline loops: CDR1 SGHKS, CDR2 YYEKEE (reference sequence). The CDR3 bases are TGTGCCAGCACCCAGGGTATGGGACGTGAGGGCGAGCAGTACTTC. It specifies CASTQGMGREGEQYF.

The CDR3 nucleotides read TGCGCCAGCAGCTTGCGACAGGGGGCCGGAGATACGCAGTATTTT. Translated: CASSLRQGAGDTQYF. The rearrangement links TRBV5-1 to TRBJ2-3, with 10 bases identical to TRBD1. The germline V gene has CDR1 SGHRS and CDR2 YFSETQ. This CDR3 is built from 15 residues. J was trimmed by 5 bases and V by 1 base; bases with no gene match: 4. Based on the CDR3 plus reference TRBV5-1 and TRBJ2-3, the full variable domain is KAGVTQTPRYLIKTRGQQVTLSCSPISGHRSVSWYQQTPGQGLQFLFEYFSETQRNKGNFPGRFSGRQFSNSRSEMNVSTLELGDSALYLCASSLRQGAGDTQYFGPGTRLTVL.

CDR3 bases: TGTGCCAGCAGTCCAGGGGTTGGTGAAGCTTTCTTT. Translation gives CASSPGVGEAFF. V is TRBV12-3 or TRBV12-4 and J is TRBJ1-1, with a tentative D call TRBD1 (6 bases). The V and J ends lost 5 bases and 7 bases respectively, with 11 bases between them. This CDR3 region has 12 residues.

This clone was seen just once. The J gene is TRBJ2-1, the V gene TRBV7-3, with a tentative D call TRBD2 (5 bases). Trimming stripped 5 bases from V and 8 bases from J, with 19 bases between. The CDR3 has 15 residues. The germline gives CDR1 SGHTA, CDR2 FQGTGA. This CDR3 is CASSPLADSLHEQFF. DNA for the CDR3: TGTGCCAGCAGCCCTCTTGCGGACTCACTACATGAGCAGTTCTTC.

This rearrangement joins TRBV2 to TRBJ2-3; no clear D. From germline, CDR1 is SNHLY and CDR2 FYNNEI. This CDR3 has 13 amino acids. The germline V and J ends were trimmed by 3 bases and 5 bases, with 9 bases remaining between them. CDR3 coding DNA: TGTGCCAGCAGTGAGTCTAGGAGAGATACGCAGTATTTT. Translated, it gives CASSESRRDTQYF.

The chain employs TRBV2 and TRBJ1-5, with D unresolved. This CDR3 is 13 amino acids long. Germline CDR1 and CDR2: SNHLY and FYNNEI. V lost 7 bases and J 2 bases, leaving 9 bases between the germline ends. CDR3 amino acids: CASNPEGNQPQHF. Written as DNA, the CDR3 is TGTGCCAGCAACCCTGAAGGCAATCAGCCCCAGCATTTT.

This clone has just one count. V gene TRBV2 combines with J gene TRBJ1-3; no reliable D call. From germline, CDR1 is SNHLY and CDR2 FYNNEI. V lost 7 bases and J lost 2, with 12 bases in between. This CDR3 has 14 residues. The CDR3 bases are TGTGCCAGCACAGGCCCAGCCGCTGGAAACACCATATATTTT. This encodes CASTGPAAGNTIYF.

CDR3 nucleotide sequence: TGTGCCAGCAGCGTAGGGGTTAGCTATGGCTACACCTTC. Protein: CASSVGVSYGYTF. J is TRBJ1-2 and V is TRBV9; no reliable D call. The V end lost 0 bases, the J end lost 4 bases, and 7 bases lay between the germline ends. Germline CDR1 and CDR2: SGDLS and YYNGEE. The CDR3 is 13 residues long.

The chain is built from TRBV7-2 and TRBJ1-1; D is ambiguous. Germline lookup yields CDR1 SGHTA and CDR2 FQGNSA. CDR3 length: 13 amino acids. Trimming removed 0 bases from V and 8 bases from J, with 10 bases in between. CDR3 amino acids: CASSLAALSEAFF. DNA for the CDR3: TGTGCCAGCAGCTTAGCGGCCCTCAGCGAAGCTTTCTTT.

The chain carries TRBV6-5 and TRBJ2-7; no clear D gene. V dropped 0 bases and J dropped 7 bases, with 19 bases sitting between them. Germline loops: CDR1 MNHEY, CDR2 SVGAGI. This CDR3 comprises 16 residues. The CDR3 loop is CASSYSWRPPGMEQYF. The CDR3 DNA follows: TGTGCCAGCAGTTACTCGTGGAGACCTCCCGGAATGGAGCAGTACTTC.

CDR3 in amino acids: CASRPRAANTEAFF. The DNA of the CDR3 is TGTGCCAGCAGACCTCGGGCAGCGAACACTGAAGCTTTCTTT. The chain combines TRBV27 with TRBJ1-1; no definite D call. The CDR3 loop spans 14 amino acids. Trimming removed 6 bases at V and 1 base at J, with 12 bases between. Per germline, CDR1 MNHEY and CDR2 SMNVEV (reference sequence).

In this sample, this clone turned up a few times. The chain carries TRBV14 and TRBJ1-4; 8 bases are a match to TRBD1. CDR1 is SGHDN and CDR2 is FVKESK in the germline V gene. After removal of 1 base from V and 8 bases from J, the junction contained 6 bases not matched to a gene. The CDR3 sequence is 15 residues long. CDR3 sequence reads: CASSQGTGYYEKLFF. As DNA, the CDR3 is TGTGCCAGCAGCCAAGGGACAGGGTACTACGAAAAACTGTTTTTT.

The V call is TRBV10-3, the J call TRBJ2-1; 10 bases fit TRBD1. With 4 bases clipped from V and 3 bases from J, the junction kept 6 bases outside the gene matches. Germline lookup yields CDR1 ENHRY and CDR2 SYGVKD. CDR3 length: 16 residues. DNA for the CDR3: TGTGCCATCAGTGGGTCGGGGACAGGGGTCTACAATGAGCAGTTCTTC. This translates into CAISGSGTGVYNEQFF.

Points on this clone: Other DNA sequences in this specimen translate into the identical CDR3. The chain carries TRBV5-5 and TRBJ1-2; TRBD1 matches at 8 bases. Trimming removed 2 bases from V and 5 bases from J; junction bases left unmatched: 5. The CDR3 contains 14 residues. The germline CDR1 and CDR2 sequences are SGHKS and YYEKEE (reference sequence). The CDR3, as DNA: TGTGCCAGCAGCTTCGGACAGGGCAATTATGGCTACACCTTC. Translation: CASSFGQGNYGYTF.

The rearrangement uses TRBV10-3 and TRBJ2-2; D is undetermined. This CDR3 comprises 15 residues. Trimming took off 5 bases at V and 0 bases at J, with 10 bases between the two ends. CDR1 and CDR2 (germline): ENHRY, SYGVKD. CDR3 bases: TGTGCCATCAGTAAAAAGGATCCGAACACCGGGGAGCTGTTTTTT. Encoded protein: CAISKKDPNTGELFF.